These T cell receptor beta chains were read from a single sample in a study of T cell responses to AZD1222 COVID-19 vaccine. Method: immunoSEQ multiplex PCR; TCRdb's copy keeps in-frame clones and lacks some. The profile covers about 110,000 clones, with around 84% appearing a single time and 3% to 3.5% taken by the ten largest. The sample in question was peripheral blood, obtained on day 0 of AZD1222 vaccination. The source of these receptors is an adult in good health. Both conserved end residues are part of each CDR3. Expanded clones get a size class; other rows say once, few or many, or leave the size out.

abundance,v_gene,CDR3aa
NA,TRBV19,CASSIPDRGGTEAFF
NA,TRBV11-2,CASSYQETQYF
NA,TRBV7-8,CASSPSIGPSNTIYF
few,TRBV5-6,CASSLISGGEWQPQHF
NA,TRBV19,CASNFGGVKSSPLHF
NA,TRBV6-5,CASSQTEGNTIYF
NA,TRBV4-1,CASSQVADTIYF
NA,TRBV30,CAWSRSSNTEAFF
NA,TRBV19,CASSINSGAYGYTF
NA,TRBV24-1,CATSGGHYTGELFF
once,TRBV6-5,CASSKRSLNEKLFF
NA,TRBV28,CASSTGTGGFQTEAFF
NA,TRBV11-2,CASSLITAGGSYNSPLHF
NA,TRBV6-5,CASYRGLAAPDTQYF
NA,TRBV28,CASSPDHLSGGYTF
NA,TRBV28,CASSSPGQPTGGYTF
NA,TRBV5-4,CASSLKDEQYF
once,TRBV4-1,CASSQEGSGDRGAPLHF
few,TRBV7-8,CASSLALEINTGELFF
few,TRBV28,CASRAGTEAFF
NA,TRBV7-8,CASKGQGALLDEQYF
few,TRBV5-1,CASSQGQTNSPLHF
NA,TRBV28,CASSQSSFRQGRRQPQHF
NA,TRBV5-1,CASSGAGGGIELFF
NA,TRBV3-1/TRBV3-2,CASSQVNRGRVETQYF